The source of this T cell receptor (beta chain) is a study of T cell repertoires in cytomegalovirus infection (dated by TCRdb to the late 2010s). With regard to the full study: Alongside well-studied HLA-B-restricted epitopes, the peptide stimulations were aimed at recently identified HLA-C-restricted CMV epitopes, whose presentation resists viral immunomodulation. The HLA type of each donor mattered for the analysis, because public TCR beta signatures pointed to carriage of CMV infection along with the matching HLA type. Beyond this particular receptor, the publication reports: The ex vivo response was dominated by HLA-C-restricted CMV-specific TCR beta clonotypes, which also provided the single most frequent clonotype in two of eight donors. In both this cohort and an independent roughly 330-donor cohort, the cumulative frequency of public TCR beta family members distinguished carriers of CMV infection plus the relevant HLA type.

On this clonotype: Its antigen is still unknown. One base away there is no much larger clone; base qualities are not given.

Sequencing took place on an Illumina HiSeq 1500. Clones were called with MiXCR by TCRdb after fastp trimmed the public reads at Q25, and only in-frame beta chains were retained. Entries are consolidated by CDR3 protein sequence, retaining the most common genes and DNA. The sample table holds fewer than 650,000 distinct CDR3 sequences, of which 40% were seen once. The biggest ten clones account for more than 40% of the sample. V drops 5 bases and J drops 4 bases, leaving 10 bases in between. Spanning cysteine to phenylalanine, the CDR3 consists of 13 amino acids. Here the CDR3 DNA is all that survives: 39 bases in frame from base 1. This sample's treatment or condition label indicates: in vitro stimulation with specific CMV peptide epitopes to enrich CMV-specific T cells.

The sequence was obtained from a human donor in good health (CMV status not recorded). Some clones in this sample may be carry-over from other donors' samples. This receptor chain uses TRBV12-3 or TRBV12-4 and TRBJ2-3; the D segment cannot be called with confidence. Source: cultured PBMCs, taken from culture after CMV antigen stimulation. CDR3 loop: CASSPFMADTQYF. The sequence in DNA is TGTGCCAGCAGTCCCTTTATGGCAGATACGCAGTATTTT.